Here is one TCR beta chain with its context. The entry originates in a study of blood T cell repertoires in COVID-19. CDR3 size: 14 residues. The germline V gene encodes CDR1 SQVTM and CDR2 ANQGSEA. J was trimmed by 0 bases and V by 4 bases; bases with no gene match: 1. This table comes from immunoSEQ multiplex PCR, and its TCRdb copy is limited to in-frame clones, with some not included. The sample carries around 390,000 clones, just under 90% recorded once. The V gene is TRBV29-1, the J gene TRBJ1-4; 8 bases map to TRBD1. Sequenced sample: PBMCs or T cells enriched from blood (not recorded which). This sequence was found in a woman aged 50 to 65 who had recovered from COVID-19. The CDR3 nucleotides are TGCAGCGTTGCGGGACAGGCAACTAATGAAAAACTGTTTTTT. Its translation: CSVAGQATNEKLFF.